These T cell receptor beta chains were read from a single sample in a study of T-cell memory formation after mild COVID-19. TCRdb passed the 5' RACE reads through MiXCR, listing each CDR3 protein once. The table lists about 320,000 distinct CDR3 sequences, roughly an eighth of them singletons, with roughly a fifth in the top ten. The sequencing sample was made of PBMCs or a T cell subset sorted from them (not recorded which). The receptors originated from a man between 18 and 29 years old who had mild COVID-19 (a few samples of this study predate the infection). Cell type and time point are not known. CDR3s include the opening cysteine and the closing phenylalanine or tryptophan. The D gene is left open where the match is weak. Clone size appears in some rows only: once, few, many, or a class for an expanded clone.

v_gene,d_gene,j_gene,abundance,CDR3aa,CDR3nt
TRBV5-4,.,TRBJ2-2,.,CASSPDRTTGELFF,TGTGCCAGCAGCCCGGACCGAACCACCGGGGAGCTGTTTTTT
TRBV27,.,TRBJ2-1,.,CASSPRGPNEQFF,TGTGCCAGCAGTCCTCGGGGGCCCAATGAGCAGTTCTTC
TRBV7-9,.,TRBJ1-1,.,CASSLEGGGEAFF,TGTGCCAGCAGCTTAGAGGGGGGTGGAGAAGCTTTCTTT
TRBV4-2,TRBD1,TRBJ2-4,many,CASSRNRGQGENIQYF,TGTGCCAGCAGCCGAAACAGGGGGCAGGGGGAAAACATTCAGTACTTC
TRBV7-3,.,TRBJ1-1,few,CASSERGREAFF,TGTGCCAGCAGCGAACGGGGGCGGGAAGCTTTCTTT
TRBV28,.,TRBJ2-2,.,CASSSVQGIGELFF,TGTGCCAGCAGTTCCGTTCAGGGGATCGGGGAGCTGTTTTTT
TRBV6-6,.,TRBJ2-1,.,CASSELTGEYNEQFF,TGTGCCAGCAGTGAATTGACAGGAGAATACAATGAGCAGTTCTTC
TRBV7-2,.,TRBJ2-3,few,CASGERRSTDTQYF,TGTGCCAGCGGCGAGCGGAGAAGCACAGATACGCAGTATTTT
TRBV4-2,.,TRBJ1-2,many,CASSQDGTSGGYTF,TGTGCCAGCAGCCAAGATGGCACTTCCGGGGGCTACACCTTC
TRBV7-9,TRBD1,TRBJ1-3,.,CASSLHSQGYIGNTIYF,TGTGCCAGCAGCCTACATTCACAGGGGTATATCGGGAACACCATATATTTT
TRBV14,TRBD2,TRBJ2-7,.,CARGLAGAYEQYF,TGTGCCAGGGGACTAGCGGGGGCCTACGAGCAGTACTTC
TRBV5-1,TRBD2,TRBJ2-1,.,CASSLDQLAGAGEQFF,TGCGCCAGCAGCTTGGACCAACTAGCGGGGGCTGGGGAGCAGTTCTTC
TRBV6-5,TRBD2,TRBJ2-4,.,CASSFIGLADPAKNIQYF,TGTGCCAGCAGCTTCATCGGTCTAGCGGACCCAGCCAAAAACATTCAGTACTTC
TRBV11-2,TRBD2,TRBJ2-7,.,CASSPRTRSSYEQYF,TGTGCCAGCAGCCCCCGGACTAGAAGCTCCTACGAGCAGTACTTC
TRBV7-9,.,TRBJ1-2,few,CASSPRDGPYGYTF,TGTGCCAGCAGCCCAAGGGACGGACCTTATGGCTACACCTTC
TRBV5-1,.,TRBJ2-1,.,CASSAPAAPPYNEQFF,TGCGCCAGCAGCGCGCCAGCCGCCCCTCCGTACAATGAGCAGTTCTTC
TRBV7-8,.,TRBJ2-7,few,CASSLAASAHEQYF,TGTGCCAGCAGCTTAGCGGCTAGCGCGCACGAGCAGTACTTC
TRBV20-1,TRBD1,TRBJ1-3,.,CSARVAGQGGNTIYF,TGCAGTGCTAGAGTAGCTGGACAGGGAGGAAACACCATATATTTT
TRBV7-9,TRBD1,TRBJ1-2,.,CASSQTGSYGYTF,TGTGCCAGCAGCCAGACAGGGTCCTATGGCTACACCTTC
TRBV20-1,TRBD2,TRBJ2-5,.,CSARGQLASGGQETQYF,TGCAGTGCTAGAGGGCAGCTCGCTAGCGGGGGCCAAGAGACCCAGTACTTC
TRBV19,TRBD1,TRBJ1-5,many,CASSIKGTGLYQPQHF,TGTGCCAGTAGTATTAAAGGGACAGGTTTGTATCAGCCCCAGCATTTT
TRBV4-1,.,TRBJ2-2,many,CASSQGAKNTGELFF,TGCGCCAGCAGCCAGGGGGCTAAGAACACCGGGGAGCTGTTTTTT
TRBV3-1,.,TRBJ2-5,.,CASSPGPVQSTQYF,TGTGCCAGCAGCCCGGGACCGGTCCAATCGACCCAGTACTTC
TRBV12-3/TRBV12-4,.,TRBJ2-4,few,CASSLLLASKNIQYF,TGTGCCAGCAGTTTACTCCTAGCGTCCAAAAACATTCAGTACTTC
TRBV5-5,.,TRBJ2-7,.,CASSLGHLPPGQYF,TGTGCCAGCAGCCTTGGACATCTCCCCCCGGGGCAGTACTTC